This entry lists 15 T cell receptor beta chains sequenced from one sample in a study of cytomegalovirus exposure and HLA in healthy donors. Use of 60 Vbeta and 13 Jbeta primers characterized the PCR. The method was immunoSEQ multiplex PCR; TCRdb's version includes in-frame clones alone and lacks a portion of them. The data hold roughly 120,000 clones, with 75% to 85% observed a single time. The sample taken for sequencing was PBMCs. All receptors come from a male donor in good health and CMV-seropositive.

CDR3 DNA sequence: TGTGCCAGTAGTGTCGGACAGGGGGCGGGAGATACGCAGTATTTT. It encodes CASSVGQGAGDTQYF. The V gene is TRBV19, the J gene TRBJ2-3; 11 nucleotides agree with TRBD1. The V and J ends lost 5 bases and 5 bases, in that order; junction bases with no gene match: 6. The length of the CDR3 is 15 residues. The germline gives CDR1 LNHDA, CDR2 SQIVND (reference sequence).

This sequence joins TRBV2 and TRBJ1-2; 10 bases match TRBD1. The germline V gene has CDR1 SNHLY and CDR2 FYNNEI. The CDR3 extends over 17 amino acids. With 6 bases clipped from V and 4 bases from J, the junction kept 14 bases outside the gene matches. The CDR3, as DNA: TGTGCCAGCAGGGGGGGACAGGGGAACGGACGCCTCTATGGCTACACCTTC. This gives the protein CASRGGQGNGRLYGYTF.

This chain uses TRBV7-2 with TRBJ2-7; D not resolved. The germline CDR1 and CDR2 sequences are SGHTA and FQGNSA. Trimming shortened V by 1 base and J by 4 bases, and 11 bases separated the two germline ends. This CDR3 spans 14 amino acids. The CDR3 region has the DNA TGTGCCAGCAGCTTAGGGGCGACGGTTTACGAGCAGTACTTC. Protein sequence: CASSLGATVYEQYF.

The chain recombines TRBV27 with TRBJ1-2; no clear D gene. V was clipped by 3 bases and J by 10 bases, with 15 bases between them. This CDR3 is built from 13 residues. Germline CDR1 is MNHEY and CDR2 is SMNVEV (reference sequence). As DNA, the CDR3 is TGTGCCAGCAGTTTCTCGGGAACCGGGCCCTACACCTTC. Its protein product is CASSFSGTGPYTF.

The rearrangement joins TRBV28 to TRBJ2-1, with TRBD2 as a possible D gene (6 bases). Per the germline V gene, CDR1 is MDHEN and CDR2 is SYDVKM. The germline V and J ends were trimmed by 5 bases and 6 bases, with 17 bases remaining between them. There are 15 residues in the CDR3. The CDR3 nucleotides are TGTGCCAGCAGTGGACCGACCGGGAGCACCAATGAGCAGTTCTTC. Amino acid sequence: CASSGPTGSTNEQFF.

The rearrangement links TRBV19 to TRBJ1-5, with TRBD1 matching 7 bases. V shed 2 bases and J 1 base; nucleotides not matched to a gene: 2. The CDR3 extends over 15 amino acids. Germline assignment: CDR1 LNHDA and CDR2 SQIVND (reference sequence). The CDR3 loop is CASSIQGVSNQPQHF. In nucleotides, the CDR3 is TGTGCCAGTAGTATACAGGGGGTCAGCAATCAGCCCCAGCATTTT.

V usage is TRBV13 and J usage is TRBJ2-2, with TRBD2 matching over 10 bases. The CDR3 has 16 residues. CDR1 is PRHDT and CDR2 is FYEKMQ in the germline V gene (reference sequence). The J segment lost 3 bases and the V segment lost 2 bases, leaving 3 bases of the junction unmatched. The CDR3 DNA reads as TGTGCCAGCAGCTTAACTGGACTAGCGGACACCGGGGAGCTGTTTTTT. Its protein product is CASSLTGLADTGELFF.

The chain uses TRBV7-3 and TRBJ2-5; 8 positions agree with TRBD2. J was trimmed by 5 bases and V by 5 bases; bases with no gene match: 28. CDR1 is SGHTA, CDR2 FQGTGA, per germline. The CDR3 is made up of 21 amino acids. This CDR3 reads CASSPSSKAESRGAGDETQYF. The CDR3 DNA sequence: TGTGCCAGCAGCCCCTCCTCTAAGGCGGAAAGCCGAGGAGCGGGAGATGAGACCCAGTACTTC.

This chain uses TRBV9 with TRBJ2-3; 9 positions agree with TRBD2. The CDR3 contains 14 residues. Germline trimming cut 0 bases from V and 6 bases from J; bases unmatched to any gene: 2. The germline CDR1 and CDR2 sequences are SGDLS and YYNGEE. The CDR3 coding sequence is TGTGCCAGCAGCGTAGGCGGGAGGGCTGATACGCAGTATTTT. It encodes CASSVGGRADTQYF.

The V gene is TRBV5-4, the J gene TRBJ1-2, with 7 nucleotides matching TRBD1. Trimming cost V 3 bases and J 3 bases; bases outside gene matches: 11. The CDR3 extends over 16 amino acids. CDR1 and CDR2 (germline): SGHNT, YYREEE (reference sequence). The CDR3, as DNA: TGTGCCAGCAGCTCACCAAATACAGGGGATGACTATGGCTACACCTTC. Protein sequence: CASSSPNTGDDYGYTF.

This clone has just one count. The chain is built from TRBV10-3 and TRBJ2-3, with 10 nucleotides matching TRBD2. The CDR3 runs to 17 residues. V lost 2 bases and J lost 2; bases outside the gene matches: 7. The germline V gene encodes CDR1 ENHRY and CDR2 SYGVKD. CDR3 residues: CAISERLAGVDTDTQYF. In DNA, the CDR3 is TGTGCCATCAGTGAGCGGCTAGCGGGAGTCGACACAGATACGCAGTATTTT.

CDR3: CASSPGGTRPVKLFF. Here the CDR3 DNA reads TGCGCCAGCAGCCCAGGGGGGACGCGGCCCGTAAAACTGTTTTTT. This chain uses TRBV5-1 with TRBJ1-4; 7 bases are a match to TRBD1. This CDR3 has 15 residues. CDR1 SGHRS and CDR2 YFSETQ come from the germline V gene. V was pared by 4 bases and J by 10 bases, with 13 bases of the junction left unmatched.

This sequence joins TRBV5-4 and TRBJ2-5; 10 bases agree with TRBD1. The end of the DNA aligns better with TRBJ2-7, so the J call may be wrong. The CDR3 length is 14 residues. Germline CDR1 is SGHNT and CDR2 is YYREEE (reference sequence). The CDR3 sequence is CASSFRDRGYEQYF. CDR3 coding DNA: TGTGCCAGCAGCTTCCGGGACAGGGGATACGAGCAGTACTTC.

This rearrangement joins TRBV2 to TRBJ2-7; D remains ambiguous. Per germline, CDR1 SNHLY and CDR2 FYNNEI. Deletions cut 4 bases from V and 6 bases from J, with 4 bases between. This CDR3 has 10 amino acids. CDR3 sequence (DNA): TGTGCCAGCAGTGGGGCCGAGCAGTACTTC. Its protein product is CASSGAEQYF.

J is TRBJ2-7 and V is TRBV6-5; tentative D call: TRBD1 (5 bases). V shed 0 bases and J shed 3 bases, with 9 bases lying between them. Germline V gene sequence: CDR1 MNHEY, CDR2 SVGAGI. The CDR3 has 14 residues. This CDR3 is CASSYSRQFYEQYF. CDR3 nucleotides: TGTGCCAGCAGTTACTCCCGACAGTTCTACGAGCAGTACTTC.